This TCR beta chain comes out of a study of blood T cell repertoires in COVID-19. Turning to the study itself: Collection of acute and convalescent COVID-19 samples took place in the United States, Italy and Spain.

Original methodology: Reference gene primers were amplified, and this amplification served to estimate nucleated cell counts. Produced via immunoSEQ multiplex PCR; TCRdb's table is partial and in-frame only. The V and J calls and clone size are taken from that table; D and trimming were inferred from the DNA. The sample contains about 140,000 clones, under 90% of which appear only once. V was pared by 5 bases and J by 1 base, with 13 bases of the junction left unmatched. The CDR3 runs to 16 residues. Germline V CDR1 and CDR2: SQVTM, ANQGSEA. This receptor was obtained from an older man who had recovered from COVID-19. Sequenced: peripheral blood. V is TRBV29-1 and J is TRBJ1-1; 7 bases match TRBD1. The CDR3 DNA reads as TGCAGCGTTCGAGGGGGCGGAGGACCCCGGAACACTGAAGCTTTCTTT. Translation: CSVRGGGGPRNTEAFF.